The present T cell receptor beta chain was sequenced within a study of identical twins. With V trimmed by 7 bases and J by 9 bases, 15 bases remained unmatched. The CDR3 is made up of 15 amino acids. Per germline, CDR1 MNHEY and CDR2 SVGEGT. This clonotype was detected only a few times. Using its own MiXCR run on the 5' RACE reads, TCRdb lists one record per CDR3 protein. The sample has under 300,000 distinct CDR3 sequences; approximately 12% are singletons. This sample was shared with a second study, whose subject was yellow fever vaccine responses in identical twins.

The specimen sequenced was memory (CD45RO+) T cells sorted from blood. The rearrangement uses TRBV6-2 or TRBV6-3 and TRBJ2-1; 7 bases match TRBD2. The sequence derives from a woman younger than 30 in good health. CDR3 protein: CASKGATAGRVEQFF. The CDR3 DNA follows: TGTGCCAGCAAAGGGGCAACAGCGGGAAGGGTTGAGCAGTTCTTC.